This TCR beta chain was captured by sequencing in a study of response to subunit inactivated influenza vaccine. The CDR3 loop spans 13 amino acids. Germline assignment: CDR1 SQVTM and CDR2 ANQGSEA. The V gene end was trimmed by 5 bases and the J gene end by 14 bases; junction bases not matched to a gene: 12. TCRdb re-called the RT-PCR reads with MiXCR, one entry per CDR3 protein. The sample lists about 480,000 distinct CDR3 sequences, 25% occurring once. The chain combines TRBV29-1 with TRBJ2-1; 10 bases map to TRBD1. The sequence was collected from a man over 45 who received an inactivated influenza vaccine. Here the sequenced sample was CD4+ T cells sorted from PBMCs, taken more than 4 days after vaccination. The CDR3 protein is CSVSNGWGTGEFF. The CDR3 DNA reads as TGCAGCGTTTCAAACGGCTGGGGGACAGGGGAGTTCTTC.